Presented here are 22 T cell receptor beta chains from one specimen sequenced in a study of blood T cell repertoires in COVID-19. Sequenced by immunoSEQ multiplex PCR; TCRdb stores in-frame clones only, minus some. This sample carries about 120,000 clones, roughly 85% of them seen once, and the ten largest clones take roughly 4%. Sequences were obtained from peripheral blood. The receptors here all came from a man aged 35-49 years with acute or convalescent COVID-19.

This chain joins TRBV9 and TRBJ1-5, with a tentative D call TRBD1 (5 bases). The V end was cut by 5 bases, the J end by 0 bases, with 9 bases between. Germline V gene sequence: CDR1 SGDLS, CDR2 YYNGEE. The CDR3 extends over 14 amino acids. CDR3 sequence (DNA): TGTGCCAGCAGTTCAGGGAATAGCAATCAGCCCCAGCATTTT. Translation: CASSSGNSNQPQHF.

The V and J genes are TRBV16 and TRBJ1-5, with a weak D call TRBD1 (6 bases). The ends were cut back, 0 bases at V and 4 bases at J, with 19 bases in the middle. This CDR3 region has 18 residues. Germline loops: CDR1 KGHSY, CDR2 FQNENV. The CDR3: CASSQSGVRGQLNQPQHF. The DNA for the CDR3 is TGTGCCAGCAGCCAATCGGGCGTAAGAGGACAGCTAAATCAGCCCCAGCATTTT.

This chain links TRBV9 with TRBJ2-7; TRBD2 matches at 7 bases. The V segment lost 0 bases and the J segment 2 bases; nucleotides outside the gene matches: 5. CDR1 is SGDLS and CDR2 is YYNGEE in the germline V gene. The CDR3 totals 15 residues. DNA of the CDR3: TGTGCCAGCAGCGTAGGCGGGGGAGCCACCTACGAGCAGTACTTC. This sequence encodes CASSVGGGATYEQYF.

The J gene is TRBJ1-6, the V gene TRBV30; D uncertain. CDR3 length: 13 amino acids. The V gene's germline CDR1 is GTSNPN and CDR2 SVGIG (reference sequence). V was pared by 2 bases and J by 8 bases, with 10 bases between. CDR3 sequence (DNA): TGTGCCTGGAGTCCGGGAACCGATTCACCCCTCCACTTT. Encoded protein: CAWSPGTDSPLHF.

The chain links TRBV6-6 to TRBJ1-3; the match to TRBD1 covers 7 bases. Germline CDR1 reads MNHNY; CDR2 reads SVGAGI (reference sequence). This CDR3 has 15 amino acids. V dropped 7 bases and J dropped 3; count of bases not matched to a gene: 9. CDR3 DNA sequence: TGTGCCAGCATCCCCGGACAGGCCATTGGAAACACCATATATTTT. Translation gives CASIPGQAIGNTIYF.

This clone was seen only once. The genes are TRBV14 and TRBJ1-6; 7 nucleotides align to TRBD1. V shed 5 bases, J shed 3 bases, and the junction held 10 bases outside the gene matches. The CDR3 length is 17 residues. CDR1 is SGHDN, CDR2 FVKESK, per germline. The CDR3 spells CASSKGKGAGYNSPLHF. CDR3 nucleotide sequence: TGTGCCAGCAGCAAAGGGAAGGGGGCAGGCTATAATTCACCCCTCCACTTT.

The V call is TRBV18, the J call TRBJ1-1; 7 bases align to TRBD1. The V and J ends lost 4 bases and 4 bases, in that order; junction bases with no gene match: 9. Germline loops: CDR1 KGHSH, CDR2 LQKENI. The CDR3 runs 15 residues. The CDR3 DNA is TGTGCCAGCTCACAATCAGGGGGAGGTAGCACTGAAGCTTTCTTT. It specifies CASSQSGGGSTEAFF.

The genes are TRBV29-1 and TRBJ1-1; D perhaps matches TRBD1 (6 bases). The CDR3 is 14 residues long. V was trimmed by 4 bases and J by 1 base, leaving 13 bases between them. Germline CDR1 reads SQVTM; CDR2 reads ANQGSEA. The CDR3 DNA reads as TGCAGCGTTGCACCACAGGGAAGGAACACTGAAGCTTTCTTT. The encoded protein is CSVAPQGRNTEAFF.

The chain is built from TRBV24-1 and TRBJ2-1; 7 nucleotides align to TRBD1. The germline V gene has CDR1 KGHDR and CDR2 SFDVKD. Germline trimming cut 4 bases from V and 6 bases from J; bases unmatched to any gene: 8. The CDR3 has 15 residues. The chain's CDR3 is CATSDVWTGVNEQFF. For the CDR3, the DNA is TGTGCCACCAGTGACGTATGGACAGGCGTCAATGAGCAGTTCTTC.

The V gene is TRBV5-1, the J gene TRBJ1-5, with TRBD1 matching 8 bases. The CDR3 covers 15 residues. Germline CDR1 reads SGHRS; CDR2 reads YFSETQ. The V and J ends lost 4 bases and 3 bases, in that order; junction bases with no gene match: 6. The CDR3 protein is CASSIGTGNNQPQHF. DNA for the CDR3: TGCGCCAGCAGCATTGGGACAGGCAACAATCAGCCCCAGCATTTT.

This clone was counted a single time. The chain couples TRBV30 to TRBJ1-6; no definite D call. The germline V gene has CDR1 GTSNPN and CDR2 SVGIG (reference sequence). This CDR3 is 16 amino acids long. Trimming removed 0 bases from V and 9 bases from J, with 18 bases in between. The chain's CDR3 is CAWSVRGGMSVSPLHF. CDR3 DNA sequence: TGTGCCTGGAGTGTCCGGGGAGGGATGTCAGTTTCACCCCTCCACTTT.

DNA of the CDR3: TGCGCCAGCAGCTTCGACCCCGGGAGTTTGGTAGGCGAGCAGTACTTC. It is translated as CASSFDPGSLVGEQYF. The chain combines TRBV5-1 with TRBJ2-7; weak D call: TRBD2 (6 bases). This CDR3 is built from 16 residues. The germline CDR1 and CDR2 sequences are SGHRS and YFSETQ. Trimming shortened V by 2 bases and J by 6 bases, and 21 bases separated the two germline ends.

This chain's CDR3 is CASAPQGKNEQFF. The CDR3 DNA follows: TGTGCCAGCGCCCCACAGGGTAAGAATGAGCAGTTCTTC. The V and J genes are TRBV6-6 and TRBJ2-1, with a possible D match to TRBD1 (6 bases). Looked up from germline, CDR1 is MNHNY and CDR2 is SVGAGI (reference sequence). The germline V and J ends were trimmed by 8 bases and 7 bases, with 15 bases remaining between them. The CDR3 covers 13 residues.

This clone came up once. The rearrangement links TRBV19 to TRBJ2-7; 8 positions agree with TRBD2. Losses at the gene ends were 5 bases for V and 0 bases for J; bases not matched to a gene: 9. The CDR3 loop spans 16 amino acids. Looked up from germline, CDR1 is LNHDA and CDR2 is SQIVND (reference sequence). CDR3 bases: TGTGCCAGTAGTCCCGGGGGGGGCTCGGGCTCCTACGAGCAGTACTTC. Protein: CASSPGGGSGSYEQYF.

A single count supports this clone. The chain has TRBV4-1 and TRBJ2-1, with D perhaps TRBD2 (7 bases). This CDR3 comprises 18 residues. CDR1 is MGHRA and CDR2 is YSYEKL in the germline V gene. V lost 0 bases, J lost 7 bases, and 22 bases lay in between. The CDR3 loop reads CASSQDSQAGASGNEQFF. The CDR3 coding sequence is TGCGCCAGCAGCCAAGATTCCCAGGCGGGGGCCTCGGGGAATGAGCAGTTCTTC.

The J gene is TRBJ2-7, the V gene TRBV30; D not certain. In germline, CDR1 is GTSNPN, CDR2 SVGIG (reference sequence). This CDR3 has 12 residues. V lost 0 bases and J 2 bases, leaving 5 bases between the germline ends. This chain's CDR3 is CAWSVTAYEQYF. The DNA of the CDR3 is TGTGCCTGGAGTGTAACAGCCTACGAGCAGTACTTC.

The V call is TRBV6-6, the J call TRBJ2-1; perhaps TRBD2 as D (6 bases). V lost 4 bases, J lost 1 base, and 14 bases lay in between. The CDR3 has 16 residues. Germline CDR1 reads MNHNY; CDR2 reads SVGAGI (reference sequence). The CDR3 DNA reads TGTGCCAGCAGTTTCTCGACTAGTAATTCCTACAATGAGCAGTTCTTC. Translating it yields CASSFSTSNSYNEQFF.

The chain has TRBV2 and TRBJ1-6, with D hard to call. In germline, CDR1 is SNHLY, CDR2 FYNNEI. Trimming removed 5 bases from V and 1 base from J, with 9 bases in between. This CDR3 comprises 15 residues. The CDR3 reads CASSYEVSYNSPLHF. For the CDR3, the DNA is TGTGCCAGCAGTTATGAGGTATCCTATAATTCACCCCTCCACTTT.

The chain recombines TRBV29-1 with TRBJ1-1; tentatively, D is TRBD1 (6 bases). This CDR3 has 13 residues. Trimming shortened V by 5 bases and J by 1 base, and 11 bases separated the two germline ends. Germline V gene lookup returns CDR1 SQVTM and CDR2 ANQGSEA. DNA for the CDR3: TGCAGCGTTACGACAGGCTCGAACACTGAAGCTTTCTTT. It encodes CSVTTGSNTEAFF.

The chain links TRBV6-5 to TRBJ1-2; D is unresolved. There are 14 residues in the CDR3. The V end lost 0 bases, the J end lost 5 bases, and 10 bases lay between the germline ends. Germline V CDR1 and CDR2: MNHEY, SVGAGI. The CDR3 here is CASSYSPDKYGYTF. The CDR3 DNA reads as TGTGCCAGCAGTTACTCCCCCGACAAATATGGCTACACCTTC.

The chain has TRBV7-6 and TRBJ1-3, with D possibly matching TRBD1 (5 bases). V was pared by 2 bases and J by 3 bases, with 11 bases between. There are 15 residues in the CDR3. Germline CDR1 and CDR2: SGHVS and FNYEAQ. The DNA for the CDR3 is TGTGCCAGCAGCTTACCTACAGGAGTTGGAAACACCATATATTTT. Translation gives CASSLPTGVGNTIYF.

Here the CDR3 DNA reads TGTGCCAGCAGTTCTAGCGGGAGCTCCTACAATGAGCAGTTCTTC. Residues: CASSSSGSSYNEQFF. The chain couples TRBV6-5 to TRBJ2-1, with 10 nucleotides matching TRBD2. With V trimmed by 4 bases and J by 0 bases, 0 bases remained unmatched. This CDR3 region has 15 residues. The germline gives CDR1 MNHEY, CDR2 SVGAGI.